This T cell receptor beta chain was captured in a study of human T cells and chemical hapten exposure. Study as a whole: Patients additionally received therapeutic doses of diphenylcyclopropenone on the scalp once a week, and this continued throughout the approximately 23-week study. Patches with 0.01% DPC went on the upper back, and the tests were read at 6 days.

Study outcomes and limitations: PT1 expanded TCR counts and patch test score were linked, and their correlation was positive.

CDR3 length equals 21 residues. Germline V gene sequence: CDR1 SGHVS, CDR2 FQNEAQ. The V gene end was trimmed by 1 base and the J gene end by 1 base; junction bases not matched to a gene: 17. Individual cDNA molecules (in the library) carried attached unique molecular identifiers. MiXCR, run by TCRdb on the RACE reads, gives a single entry per CDR3 protein. Found here are some 57,000 distinct CDR3 sequences, approximately 9.6% of them singletons; the top ten hold 8.5% to 10%. Time point specified: pre-sensitization, week 0. This sample's treatment: therapeutic diphenylcyclopropenone sensitization with weekly scalp DPC. Whole blood that had not been fractionated was the source of extracted total RNA. This clonotype has more than one count but fewer than ten. The target antigen is unknown.

Here the sequenced sample was whole blood, taken in connection with sensitization to the hapten diphenylcyclopropenone (DPC). The gene calls are TRBV7-8 and TRBJ2-3; 10 bases match TRBD1. This TCR was sampled from a woman aged 25 to 39 with alopecia areata. Some clones in this sample may be carry-over from other donors' samples. In DNA, the CDR3 is TGTGCCAGCAGCTTAGTTTATGGGACAGGGGCTCCGTTGGAGGGCACAGATACGCAGTATTTT. Its translation: CASSLVYGTGAPLEGTDTQYF.